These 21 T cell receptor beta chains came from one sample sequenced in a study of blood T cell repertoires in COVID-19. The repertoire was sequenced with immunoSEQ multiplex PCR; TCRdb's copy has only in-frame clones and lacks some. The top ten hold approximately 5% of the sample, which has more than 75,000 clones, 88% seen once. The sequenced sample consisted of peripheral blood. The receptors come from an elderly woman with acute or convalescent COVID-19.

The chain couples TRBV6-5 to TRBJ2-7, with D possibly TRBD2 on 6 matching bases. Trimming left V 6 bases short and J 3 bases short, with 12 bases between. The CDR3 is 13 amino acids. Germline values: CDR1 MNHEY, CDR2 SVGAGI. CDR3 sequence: CASRVGGGYEQYF. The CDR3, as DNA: TGTGCCAGCAGGGTCGGGGGTGGCTACGAGCAGTACTTC.

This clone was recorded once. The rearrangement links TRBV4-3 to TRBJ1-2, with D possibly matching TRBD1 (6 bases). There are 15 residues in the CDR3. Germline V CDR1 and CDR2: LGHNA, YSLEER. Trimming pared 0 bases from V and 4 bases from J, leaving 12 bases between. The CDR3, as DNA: TGCGCCAGCAGCCAAGAAGCCGGACAGAGCTATGGCTACACCTTC. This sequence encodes CASSQEAGQSYGYTF.

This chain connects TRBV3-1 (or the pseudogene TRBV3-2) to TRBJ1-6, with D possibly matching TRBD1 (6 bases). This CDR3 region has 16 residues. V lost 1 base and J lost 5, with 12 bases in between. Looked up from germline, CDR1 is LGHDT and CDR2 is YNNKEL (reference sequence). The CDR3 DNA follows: TGTGCCAGCAGCCAAGCGGGGACAACTAATAATTCACCCCTCCACTTT. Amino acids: CASSQAGTTNNSPLHF.

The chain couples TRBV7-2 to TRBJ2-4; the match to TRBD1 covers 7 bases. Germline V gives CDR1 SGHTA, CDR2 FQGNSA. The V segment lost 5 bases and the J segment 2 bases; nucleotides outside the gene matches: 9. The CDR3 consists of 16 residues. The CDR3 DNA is TGTGCCAGCAGCGCCGACAGGGTGGGGACCAAAAACATTCAGTACTTC. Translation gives CASSADRVGTKNIQYF.

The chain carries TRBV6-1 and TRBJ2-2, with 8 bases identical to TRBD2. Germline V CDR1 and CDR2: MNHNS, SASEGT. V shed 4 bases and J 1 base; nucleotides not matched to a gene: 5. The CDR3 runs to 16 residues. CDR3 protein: CASSVQSGGNTGELFF. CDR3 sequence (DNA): TGTGCCAGCAGTGTACAGAGCGGGGGGAACACCGGGGAGCTGTTTTTT.

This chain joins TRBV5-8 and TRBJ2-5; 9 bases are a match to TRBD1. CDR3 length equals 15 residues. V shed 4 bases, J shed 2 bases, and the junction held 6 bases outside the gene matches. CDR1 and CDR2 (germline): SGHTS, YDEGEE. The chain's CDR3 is CASSIGTGSQETQYF. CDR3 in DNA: TGTGCCAGCAGCATCGGGACAGGGAGTCAAGAGACCCAGTACTTC.

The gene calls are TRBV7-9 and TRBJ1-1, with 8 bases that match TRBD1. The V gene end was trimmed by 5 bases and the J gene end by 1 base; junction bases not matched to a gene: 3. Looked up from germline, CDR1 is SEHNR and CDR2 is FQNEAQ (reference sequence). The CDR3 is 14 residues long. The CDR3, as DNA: TGTGCCAGCAGCGGGGACAGGTGGAACACTGAAGCTTTCTTT. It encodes CASSGDRWNTEAFF.

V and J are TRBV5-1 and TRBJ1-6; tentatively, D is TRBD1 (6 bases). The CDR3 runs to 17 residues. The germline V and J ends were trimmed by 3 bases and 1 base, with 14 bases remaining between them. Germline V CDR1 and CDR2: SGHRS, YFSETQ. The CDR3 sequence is CASSSRAGESYNSPLHF. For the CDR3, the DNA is TGCGCCAGCAGCTCTAGGGCAGGGGAATCCTATAATTCACCCCTCCACTTT.

CDR3 in amino acids: CASSSGAGELFF. The DNA of the CDR3 is TGTGCCAGCAGCTCGGGGGCCGGGGAGCTGTTTTTT. This chain uses TRBV11-2 with TRBJ2-2; possible D gene TRBD2, 6 bases. Trimming left V 4 bases short and J 6 bases short, with 6 bases between. Germline CDR1 is SGHAT and CDR2 is FQNNGV. This CDR3 contains 12 residues. Looking up the rest from reference TRBV11-2 and TRBJ2-2 gives the full variable domain: EAGVAQSPRYKIIEKRQSVAFWCNPISGHATLYWYQQILGQGPKLLIQFQNNGVVDDSQLPKDRFSAERLKGVDSTLKIQPAKLEDSAVYLCASSSGAGELFFGEGSRLTVL.

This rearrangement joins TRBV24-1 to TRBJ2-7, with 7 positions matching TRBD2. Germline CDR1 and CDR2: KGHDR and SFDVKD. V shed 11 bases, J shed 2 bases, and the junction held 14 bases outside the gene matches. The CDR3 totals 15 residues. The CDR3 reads CAITISGQGPYEQYF. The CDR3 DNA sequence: TGTGCCATCACGATTAGCGGGCAAGGGCCCTACGAGCAGTACTTC.

Here the CDR3 DNA reads TGTGCCAGTAGTATTAGTAGCAGCAATCAGCCCCAGCATTTT. Protein sequence: CASSISSSNQPQHF. The chain employs TRBV19 and TRBJ1-5, with D hard to call. Germline V lookup: CDR1 LNHDA, CDR2 SQIVND (reference sequence). This CDR3 has 14 residues. V lost 3 bases and J 1 base, leaving 7 bases between the germline ends.

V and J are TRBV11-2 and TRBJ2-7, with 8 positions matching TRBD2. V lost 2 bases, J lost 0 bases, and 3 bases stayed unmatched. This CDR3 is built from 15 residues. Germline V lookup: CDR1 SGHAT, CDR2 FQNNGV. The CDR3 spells CASSLTSGSSYEQYF. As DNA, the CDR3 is TGTGCCAGCAGCTTAACTAGCGGAAGCTCCTACGAGCAGTACTTC.

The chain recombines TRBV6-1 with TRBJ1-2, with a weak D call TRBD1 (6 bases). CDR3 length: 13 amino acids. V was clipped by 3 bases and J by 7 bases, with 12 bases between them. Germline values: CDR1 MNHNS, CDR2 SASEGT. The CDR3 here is CASSDRGPLGYTF. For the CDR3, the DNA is TGTGCCAGCAGTGACAGGGGCCCTCTTGGCTACACCTTC.

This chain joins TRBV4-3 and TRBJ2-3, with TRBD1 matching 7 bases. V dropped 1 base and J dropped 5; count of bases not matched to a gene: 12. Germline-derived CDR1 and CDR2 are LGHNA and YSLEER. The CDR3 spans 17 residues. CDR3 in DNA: TGCGCCAGCAGCCAAGTTGCCAGGGGGACCTTGGGAGATACGCAGTATTTT. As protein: CASSQVARGTLGDTQYF.

CDR3 bases: TGCGCCAGCAGCTTGCCCGAACGTACCGGGACAGGGGGTACAATTGGCACCGGGGAGCTGTTTTTT. Encoded protein: CASSLPERTGTGGTIGTGELFF. This chain joins TRBV5-1 and TRBJ2-2; TRBD1 matches 11 bases. The CDR3 consists of 22 residues. CDR1 and CDR2 (germline): SGHRS, YFSETQ. Trimming cost V 1 base and J 4 bases; bases outside gene matches: 21.

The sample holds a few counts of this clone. CDR3 DNA: TGTGCCAGCTCTCGCGGGGAGTCCTACGAGCAGTACTTC. Protein sequence: CASSRGESYEQYF. This chain uses TRBV6-6 with TRBJ2-7, with a weak D call TRBD2 (6 bases). Trimming cost V 8 bases and J 1 base, with 12 bases left between them. Germline values: CDR1 MNHNY, CDR2 SVGAGI (reference sequence). This CDR3 is built from 13 residues.

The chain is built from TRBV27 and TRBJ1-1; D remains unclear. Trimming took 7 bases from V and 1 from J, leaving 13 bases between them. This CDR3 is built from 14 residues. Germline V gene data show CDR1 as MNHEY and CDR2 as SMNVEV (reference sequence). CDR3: CASTLRRGNTEAFF. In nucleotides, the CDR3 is TGTGCCAGCACCCTTCGACGGGGGAACACTGAAGCTTTCTTT.

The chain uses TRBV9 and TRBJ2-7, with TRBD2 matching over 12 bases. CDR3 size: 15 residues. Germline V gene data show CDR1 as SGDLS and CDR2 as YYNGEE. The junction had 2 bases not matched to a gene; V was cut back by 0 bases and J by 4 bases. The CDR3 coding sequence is TGTGCCAGCAGCGTAGCCGGGACTAGCGGGTACGAGCAGTACTTC. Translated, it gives CASSVAGTSGYEQYF.

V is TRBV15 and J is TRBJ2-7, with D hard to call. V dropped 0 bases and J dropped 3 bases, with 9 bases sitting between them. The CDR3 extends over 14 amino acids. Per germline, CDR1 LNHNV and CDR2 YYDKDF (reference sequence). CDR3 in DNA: TGTGCCACCAGCAGAGATCAGCTAGTCTACGAGCAGTACTTC. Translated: CATSRDQLVYEQYF.

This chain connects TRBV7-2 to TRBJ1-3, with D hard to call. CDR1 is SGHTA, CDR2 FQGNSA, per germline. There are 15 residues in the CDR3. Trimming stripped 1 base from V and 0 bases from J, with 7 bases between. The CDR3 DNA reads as TGTGCCAGCAGCTTAGGTGGGAGCTCTGGAAACACCATATATTTT. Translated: CASSLGGSSGNTIYF.

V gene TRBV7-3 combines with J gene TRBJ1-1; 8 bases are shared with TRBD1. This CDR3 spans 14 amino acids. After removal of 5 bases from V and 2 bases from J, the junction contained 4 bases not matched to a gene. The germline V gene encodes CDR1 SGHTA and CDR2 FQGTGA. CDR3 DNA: TGTGCCAGCAGCCAGACAGGGGTTAACACTGAAGCTTTCTTT. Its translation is CASSQTGVNTEAFF.